A selection of T cell receptor beta chains follows, all from one sample in a study of T cell repertoires in cytomegalovirus infection. Using its own MiXCR run on the reads, TCRdb lists one record per CDR3 protein. The table lists about 140,000 distinct CDR3 sequences, around 30% of them singletons. Antigens for these TCRs are unknown. The sample was CD8+ T cells from cultured PBMCs, taken from culture after CMV antigen stimulation. All receptors derive from a human donor in good health (CMV status not recorded). Some clones in this sample may be carry-over from other donors' samples. Each CDR3 is given with its conserved first and last residue. A D gene is named only where the DNA matches it firmly. Not all rows give a size; the values are once, few, many and, for expanded clones, a class.

abundance: .; j_gene: TRBJ1-1; d_gene: .; v_gene: TRBV7-9; CDR3nt: TGTGCCAGCAGCCGCTCGGGAACACACGCTGAAGCTTTCTTT; CDR3aa: CASSRSGTHAEAFF
abundance: many; j_gene: TRBJ1-4; d_gene: .; v_gene: TRBV2; CDR3nt: TGTGCCAGCAGTCTGCTCCATGAAAAACTGTTTTTT; CDR3aa: CASSLLHEKLFF
abundance: .; j_gene: TRBJ2-7; d_gene: TRBD2; v_gene: TRBV20-1; CDR3nt: TGCAGTGCTAGAGATGGGACTAGCGGGGGCCACGAGCAGTACTTC; CDR3aa: CSARDGTSGGHEQYF
abundance: .; j_gene: TRBJ1-1; d_gene: .; v_gene: TRBV11-2; CDR3nt: TGTGCCAGTGTGGGGGCGACTGAAGCTTTCTTT; CDR3aa: CASVGATEAFF
abundance: .; j_gene: TRBJ1-1; d_gene: .; v_gene: TRBV7-2; CDR3nt: TGTGCCAGCGGACGGGGACTGAACACTGAAGCTTTCTTT; CDR3aa: CASGRGLNTEAFF
abundance: many; j_gene: TRBJ2-3; d_gene: TRBD1; v_gene: TRBV6-6; CDR3nt: TGTGCCAGCAGTAGAACCAGGGGGCTGGGAACAGATACGCAGTATTTT; CDR3aa: CASSRTRGLGTDTQYF
abundance: .; j_gene: TRBJ1-1; d_gene: .; v_gene: TRBV29-1; CDR3nt: TGCAGCGTTGGCCCCATTTCGACAGGATGGAACACTGAAGCTTTCTTT; CDR3aa: CSVGPISTGWNTEAFF
abundance: .; j_gene: TRBJ1-3; d_gene: .; v_gene: TRBV30; CDR3nt: TGTGCCTGGAAGAGACCTGGAAACACCATATATTTT; CDR3aa: CAWKRPGNTIYF
abundance: .; j_gene: TRBJ2-7; d_gene: .; v_gene: TRBV28; CDR3nt: TGTGCCAGCAAGGGGCAACTCTCCTACGAGCAGTACTTC; CDR3aa: CASKGQLSYEQYF
abundance: many; j_gene: TRBJ1-2; d_gene: .; v_gene: TRBV5-6; CDR3nt: TGTGCCAGCAGCCCCGGGTTGGGGGGCGAGTGGGGCTACACCTTC; CDR3aa: CASSPGLGGEWGYTF
abundance: many; j_gene: TRBJ1-5; d_gene: .; v_gene: TRBV7-8; CDR3nt: TGTGCCAGCAGCTACCGGGACAATGATCAGCCCCAGCATTTT; CDR3aa: CASSYRDNDQPQHF
abundance: .; j_gene: TRBJ2-2; d_gene: .; v_gene: TRBV19; CDR3nt: TGTGCCAGTAGTTTGGACTTCCGGGAGCTGTTTTTT; CDR3aa: CASSLDFRELFF
abundance: .; j_gene: TRBJ1-1; d_gene: .; v_gene: TRBV7-9; CDR3nt: TGTGCCAGCAGCCCAGGGGCCAATGGAGCTTTCTTT; CDR3aa: CASSPGANGAFF
abundance: few; j_gene: TRBJ2-1; d_gene: .; v_gene: TRBV11-1; CDR3nt: TGTGCCAGCAGCTTAGACATCCGGCTACGAAACAATGAGCAGTTCTTC; CDR3aa: CASSLDIRLRNNEQFF
abundance: .; j_gene: TRBJ1-5; d_gene: .; v_gene: TRBV20-1; CDR3nt: TGCAGTGCTAGAGATTCGTGGGTTGGTCGGGCGGGTAGCAATCAGCCCCAGCATTTT; CDR3aa: CSARDSWVGRAGSNQPQHF
abundance: .; j_gene: TRBJ2-7; d_gene: TRBD1; v_gene: TRBV4-2; CDR3nt: TGTGCCAGCAGCCAAGAGCGCTCAGGGACAGGGGGAACCTACGAGCAGTACTTC; CDR3aa: CASSQERSGTGGTYEQYF
abundance: .; j_gene: TRBJ1-1; d_gene: .; v_gene: TRBV6-7; CDR3nt: TGTGCCAGCAGTTCGACTGCTTTCTTT; CDR3aa: CASSSTAFF
abundance: .; j_gene: TRBJ2-1; d_gene: .; v_gene: TRBV5-4; CDR3nt: TGTGCCAGCAGCCCGCCAGGCGGGGATGAGCAGTTCTTC; CDR3aa: CASSPPGGDEQFF
abundance: few; j_gene: TRBJ2-1; d_gene: TRBD2; v_gene: TRBV7-9; CDR3nt: TGTGCCAGCAGCTCGAGGACTAGCGGGACCAATGAGCAGTTCTTC; CDR3aa: CASSSRTSGTNEQFF
abundance: .; j_gene: TRBJ1-2; d_gene: .; v_gene: TRBV29-1; CDR3nt: TGCAGCGTTGTCTCCCCTTATGGCTACACCTTC; CDR3aa: CSVVSPYGYTF
abundance: few; j_gene: TRBJ1-2; d_gene: .; v_gene: TRBV6-1; CDR3nt: TGTGCCAGCAGTTTTACGCACGGGGGGCAGGGGTTAGGCTACACCTTC; CDR3aa: CASSFTHGGQGLGYTF
abundance: .; j_gene: TRBJ2-4; d_gene: .; v_gene: TRBV7-2; CDR3nt: TGTGCCAGCAGCCCCCACAGGGGACTGACCAAAAACATTCAGTACTTC; CDR3aa: CASSPHRGLTKNIQYF
abundance: .; j_gene: TRBJ1-6; d_gene: TRBD1; v_gene: TRBV15; CDR3nt: TGTGCCACCAGCTTCGCCGCGACAGGGGATAGTCTCCTCCACTTT; CDR3aa: CATSFAATGDSLLHF
abundance: .; j_gene: TRBJ1-4; d_gene: .; v_gene: TRBV11-2; CDR3nt: TGTGCCAGCAGACTAGCAGGGTTAGGTGTAAAACTGTTTTTT; CDR3aa: CASRLAGLGVKLFF
abundance: .; j_gene: TRBJ2-7; d_gene: .; v_gene: TRBV7-2; CDR3nt: TGTGCCAGCAGCATGCCTCCCTCCTACGAGCAGTACTTC; CDR3aa: CASSMPPSYEQYF
abundance: .; j_gene: TRBJ2-7; d_gene: .; v_gene: TRBV7-9; CDR3nt: TGTGCCAGCAGCTTTTACAGGGAGGATTCAAGGGAGCAGTACTTC; CDR3aa: CASSFYREDSREQYF
abundance: .; j_gene: TRBJ2-2; d_gene: .; v_gene: TRBV19; CDR3nt: TGTGCCAGTAGTATGGCTTCAGTTTCCGGGGAGCTGTTTTTT; CDR3aa: CASSMASVSGELFF
abundance: .; j_gene: TRBJ2-5; d_gene: .; v_gene: TRBV2; CDR3nt: TGTGCCAGCAGTGGGGTCGGGCAGGGAGCTCGACCTCAAGAGACCCAGTACTTC; CDR3aa: CASSGVGQGARPQETQYF
abundance: many; j_gene: TRBJ2-1; d_gene: TRBD2; v_gene: TRBV13; CDR3nt: TGTGCCAGCAGCTTAAGCGGGGGGGCATACAATGAGCAGTTCTTC; CDR3aa: CASSLSGGAYNEQFF
abundance: few; j_gene: TRBJ1-5; d_gene: .; v_gene: TRBV6-5; CDR3nt: TGTGCCAGCAGCCCGGGTCTCCCTCAGCCCCAGCATTTT; CDR3aa: CASSPGLPQPQHF
abundance: .; j_gene: TRBJ2-7; d_gene: .; v_gene: TRBV6-5; CDR3nt: TGTGCCAGCAGTCCCCCGGGACACCTGGTAAGAGTTGAGCAGTACTTC; CDR3aa: CASSPPGHLVRVEQYF
abundance: .; j_gene: TRBJ2-3; d_gene: .; v_gene: TRBV7-6; CDR3nt: TGTGCCAGCAGCACGGACCCGACCGATACGCAGTATTTT; CDR3aa: CASSTDPTDTQYF
abundance: many; j_gene: TRBJ2-7; d_gene: .; v_gene: TRBV7-2; CDR3nt: TGTGCCAGCAGCTTCCCCGAGGGGGGAGTGTGGGAGCAGTACTTC; CDR3aa: CASSFPEGGVWEQYF
abundance: .; j_gene: TRBJ1-5; d_gene: TRBD1; v_gene: TRBV20-1; CDR3nt: TGCAGTGCTAGGGACAGGGATTATCAGCCCCAGCATTTT; CDR3aa: CSARDRDYQPQHF
abundance: many; j_gene: TRBJ1-1; d_gene: .; v_gene: TRBV7-2; CDR3nt: TGTGCCAGCAGCTTAGCAACGAGCTCGAACACTGAAGCTTTCTTT; CDR3aa: CASSLATSSNTEAFF
abundance: few; j_gene: TRBJ2-7; d_gene: .; v_gene: TRBV28; CDR3nt: TGTGCCAGCGGTGCCACCACCCCATACGAGCAGTACTTC; CDR3aa: CASGATTPYEQYF
abundance: .; j_gene: TRBJ2-2; d_gene: .; v_gene: TRBV2; CDR3nt: TGTGCCAGCAAAATAGGGGTGGAAACCGGGGAGCTGTTTTTT; CDR3aa: CASKIGVETGELFF
abundance: many; j_gene: TRBJ2-1; d_gene: .; v_gene: TRBV6-1; CDR3nt: TGTGCCAGCAGTGAAAGCCAGGGAGGAAGCAATGAGCAGTTCTTC; CDR3aa: CASSESQGGSNEQFF
abundance: many; j_gene: TRBJ2-7; d_gene: .; v_gene: TRBV6-1; CDR3nt: TGTGCCAGCAGTGAGGGCTTGACCTACGAGCAGTACTTC; CDR3aa: CASSEGLTYEQYF